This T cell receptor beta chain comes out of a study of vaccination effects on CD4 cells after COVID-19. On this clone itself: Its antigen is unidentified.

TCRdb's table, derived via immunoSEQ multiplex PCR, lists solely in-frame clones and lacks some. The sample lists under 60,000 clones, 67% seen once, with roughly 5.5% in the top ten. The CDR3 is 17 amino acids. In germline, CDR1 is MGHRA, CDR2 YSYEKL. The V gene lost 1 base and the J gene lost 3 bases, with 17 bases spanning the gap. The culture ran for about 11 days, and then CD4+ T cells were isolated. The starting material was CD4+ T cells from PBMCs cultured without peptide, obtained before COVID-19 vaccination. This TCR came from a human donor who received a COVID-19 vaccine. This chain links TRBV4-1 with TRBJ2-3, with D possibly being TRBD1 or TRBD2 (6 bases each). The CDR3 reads CASSQVSPRGTTDTQYF. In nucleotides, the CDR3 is TGCGCCAGCAGCCAAGTCTCGCCCCGGGGGACAACAGATACGCAGTATTTT.